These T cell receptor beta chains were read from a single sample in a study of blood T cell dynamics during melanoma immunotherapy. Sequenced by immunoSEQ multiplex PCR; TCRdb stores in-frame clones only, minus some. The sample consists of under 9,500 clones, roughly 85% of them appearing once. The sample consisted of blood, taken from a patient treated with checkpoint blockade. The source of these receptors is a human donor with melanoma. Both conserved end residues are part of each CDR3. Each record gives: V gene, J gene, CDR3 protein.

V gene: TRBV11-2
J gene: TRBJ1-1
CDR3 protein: CASSFAEGGSEAFF

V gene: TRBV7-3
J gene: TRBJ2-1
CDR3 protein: CASSWGTSGTLDEQFF

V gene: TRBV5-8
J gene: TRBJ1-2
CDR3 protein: CASSFVDREIYGYTF

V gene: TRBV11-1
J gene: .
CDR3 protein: CASSPRTNYEQYF

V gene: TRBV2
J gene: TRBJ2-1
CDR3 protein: CASSRSTSGGAGNEQFF

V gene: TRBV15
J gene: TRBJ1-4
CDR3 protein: CATSSHLGGEAEKLFF

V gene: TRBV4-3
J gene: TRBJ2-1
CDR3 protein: CASSLEPSRGLVNEQFF

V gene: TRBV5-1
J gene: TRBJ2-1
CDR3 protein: CASSLGTGTGNEQFF

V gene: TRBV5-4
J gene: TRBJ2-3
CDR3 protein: CASSRLHTDTQYF

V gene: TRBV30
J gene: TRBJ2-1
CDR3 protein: CAWSVSRPYEQFF

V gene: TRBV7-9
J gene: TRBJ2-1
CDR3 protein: CASSWTGREQFF

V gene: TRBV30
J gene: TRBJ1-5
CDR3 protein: CAWSETGQPQHF

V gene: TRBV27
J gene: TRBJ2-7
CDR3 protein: CASSLRAGQGLEQYF